This TCR beta chain was identified in a study of tumor-infiltrating lymphocytes in primary liver carcinoma. From germline, CDR1 is MDHEN and CDR2 SYDVKM. The CDR3 is made up of 15 amino acids. V dropped 5 bases and J dropped 1; count of bases not matched to a gene: 6. A constant-region primer served to make TCR beta cDNA from approximately 490 ng total RNA. TCR beta libraries came from three nested multiplex PCR rounds using slightly modified ARM-PCR. The opening two PCR rounds, about 10 cycles each, paired TRBV1-TRBV30 forward primers with a C-beta reverse primer. Each CDR3 protein gets one entry after TCRdb re-called the multiplex PCR reads with MiXCR. The data show approximately 340,000 distinct CDR3 sequences, around 60% seen once. The blood RNA (from unsorted whole blood) was obtained, and germline DNA was also extracted.

Sequencing used peripheral blood. The V call is TRBV28, the J call TRBJ1-2; 8 bases are shared with TRBD1. The TCR was taken from a middle-aged man with primary liver carcinoma and hepatitis B virus infection. The CDR3 nucleotides are TGTGCCAGCAGTATCGCAGGGGGCCTTAACTATGGCTACACCTTC. This encodes CASSIAGGLNYGYTF.